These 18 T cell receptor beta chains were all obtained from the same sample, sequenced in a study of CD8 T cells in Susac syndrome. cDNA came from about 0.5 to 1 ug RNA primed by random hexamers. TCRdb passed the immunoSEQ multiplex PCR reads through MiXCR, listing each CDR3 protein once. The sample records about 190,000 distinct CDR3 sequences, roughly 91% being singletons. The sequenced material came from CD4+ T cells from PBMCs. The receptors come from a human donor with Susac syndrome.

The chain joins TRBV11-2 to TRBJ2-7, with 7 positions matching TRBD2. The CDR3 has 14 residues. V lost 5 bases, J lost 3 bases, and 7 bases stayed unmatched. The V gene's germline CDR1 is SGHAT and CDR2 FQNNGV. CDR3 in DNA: TGTGCCAGCAGCCACTCGGGACTAATCTACGAGCAGTACTTC. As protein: CASSHSGLIYEQYF.

The CDR3 bases are TGTGCCAGCGGGGGCTCTGGGGCCAACGTCCTGACTTTC. Translation: CASGGSGANVLTF. The rearrangement joins TRBV7-3 to TRBJ2-6; D is tentatively TRBD1 or TRBD2 (5 bases each). This CDR3 is built from 13 residues. CDR1 is SGHTA, CDR2 FQGTGA, per germline. The V end was cut by 8 bases, the J end by 0 bases, with 5 bases between.

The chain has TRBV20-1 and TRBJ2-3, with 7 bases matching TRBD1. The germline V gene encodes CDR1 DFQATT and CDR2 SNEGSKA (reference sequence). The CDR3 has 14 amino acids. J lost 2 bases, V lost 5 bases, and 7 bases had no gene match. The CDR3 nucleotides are TGCAGTGCTGGGATAACAGGGGCCACAGATACGCAGTATTTT. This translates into CSAGITGATDTQYF.

CDR3 loop: CASRGTGSTEAFF. In nucleotides, the CDR3 is TGTGCCAGCAGAGGGACAGGGAGCACTGAAGCTTTCTTT. The chain couples TRBV12-3 or TRBV12-4 to TRBJ1-1; 9 bases are a match to TRBD1. J lost 4 bases, V lost 6 bases, and 3 bases had no gene match. The CDR3 spans 13 residues.

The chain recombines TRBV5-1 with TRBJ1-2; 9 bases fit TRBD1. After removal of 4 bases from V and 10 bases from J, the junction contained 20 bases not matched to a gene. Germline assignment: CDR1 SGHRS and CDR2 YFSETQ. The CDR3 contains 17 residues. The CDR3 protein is CASSHGQGPLLASVYTF. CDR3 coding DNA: TGCGCCAGCAGCCATGGACAGGGGCCTCTTCTCGCCAGCGTCTACACCTTC.

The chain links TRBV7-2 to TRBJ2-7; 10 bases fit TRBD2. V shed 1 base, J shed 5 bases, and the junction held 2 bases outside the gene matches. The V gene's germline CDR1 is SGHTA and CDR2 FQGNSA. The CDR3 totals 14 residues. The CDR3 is CASSLVLAGDEQYF. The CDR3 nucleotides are TGTGCCAGCAGCTTAGTTCTAGCGGGGGACGAGCAGTACTTC.

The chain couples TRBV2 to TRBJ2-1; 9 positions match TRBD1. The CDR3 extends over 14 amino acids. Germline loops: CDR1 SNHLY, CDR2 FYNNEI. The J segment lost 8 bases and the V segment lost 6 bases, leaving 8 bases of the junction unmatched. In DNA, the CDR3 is TGTGCCAGCAGGAATCGGGACAGGGTCGATGAGCAGTTCTTC. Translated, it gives CASRNRDRVDEQFF. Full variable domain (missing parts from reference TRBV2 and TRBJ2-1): EPEVTQTPSHQVTQMGQEVILRCVPISNHLYFYWYRQILGQKVEFLVSFYNNEISEKSEIFDDQFSVERPDGSNFTLKIRSTKLEDSAMYFCASRNRDRVDEQFFGPGTRLTVL.

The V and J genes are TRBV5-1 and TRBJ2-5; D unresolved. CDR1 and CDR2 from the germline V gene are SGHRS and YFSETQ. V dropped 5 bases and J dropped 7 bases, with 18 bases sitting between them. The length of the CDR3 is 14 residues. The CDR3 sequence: CASSDRVSSGTQYF. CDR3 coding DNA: TGCGCCAGCAGTGATAGGGTTTCCTCGGGGACCCAGTACTTC.

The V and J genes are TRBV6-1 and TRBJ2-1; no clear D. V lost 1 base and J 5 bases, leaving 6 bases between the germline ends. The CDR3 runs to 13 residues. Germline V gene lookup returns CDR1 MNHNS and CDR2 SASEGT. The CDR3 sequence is CASSEGRNNEQFF. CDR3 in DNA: TGTGCCAGCAGTGAAGGGAGAAACAATGAGCAGTTCTTC.

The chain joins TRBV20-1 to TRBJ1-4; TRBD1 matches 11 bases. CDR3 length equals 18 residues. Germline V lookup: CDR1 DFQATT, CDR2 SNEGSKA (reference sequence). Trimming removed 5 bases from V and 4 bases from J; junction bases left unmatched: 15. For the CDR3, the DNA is TGCAGTGCTGCTGGGGCCGGACAGGGGGCTCGGGGTAATGAAAAACTGTTTTTT. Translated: CSAAGAGQGARGNEKLFF.

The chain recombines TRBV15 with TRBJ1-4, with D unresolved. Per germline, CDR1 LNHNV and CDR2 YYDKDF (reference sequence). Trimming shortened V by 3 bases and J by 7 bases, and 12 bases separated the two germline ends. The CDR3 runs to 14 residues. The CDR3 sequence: CATSSRSGREKLFF. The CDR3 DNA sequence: TGTGCCACCAGCAGCAGATCTGGCCGTGAAAAACTGTTTTTT.

As DNA, the CDR3 is TGTGCCAGCAGCATGGACAGGACGGACCTAGGAGAGACCCAGTACTTC. It translates to CASSMDRTDLGETQYF. The V and J genes are TRBV7-9 and TRBJ2-5, with TRBD1 identical over 7 bases. There are 16 residues in the CDR3. The V gene's germline CDR1 is SEHNR and CDR2 FQNEAQ (reference sequence). V was pared by 5 bases and J by 4 bases, with 13 bases of the junction left unmatched.

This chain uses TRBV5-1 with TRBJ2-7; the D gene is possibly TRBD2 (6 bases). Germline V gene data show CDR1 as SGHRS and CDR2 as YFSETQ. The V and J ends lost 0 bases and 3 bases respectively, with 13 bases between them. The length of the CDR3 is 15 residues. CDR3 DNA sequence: TGCGCCAGCAGCTTGGCCGGAGGGAGAGGCTACGAGCAGTACTTC. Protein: CASSLAGGRGYEQYF.

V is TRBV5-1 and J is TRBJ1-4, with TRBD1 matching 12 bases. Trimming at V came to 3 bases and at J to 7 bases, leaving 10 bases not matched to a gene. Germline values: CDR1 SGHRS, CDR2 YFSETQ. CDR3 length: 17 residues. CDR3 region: CASSSGQGAMSVEKLFF. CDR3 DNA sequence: TGCGCCAGCAGCTCGGGACAGGGGGCCATGTCGGTTGAAAAACTGTTTTTT. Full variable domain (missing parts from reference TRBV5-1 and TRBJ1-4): KAGVTQTPRYLIKTRGQQVTLSCSPISGHRSVSWYQQTPGQGLQFLFEYFSETQRNKGNFPGRFSGRQFSNSRSEMNVSTLELGDSALYLCASSSGQGAMSVEKLFFGSGTQLSVL.

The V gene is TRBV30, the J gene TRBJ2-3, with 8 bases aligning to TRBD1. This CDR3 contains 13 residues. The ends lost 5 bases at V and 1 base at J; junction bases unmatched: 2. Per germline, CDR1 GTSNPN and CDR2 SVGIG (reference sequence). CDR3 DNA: TGTGCCTGGGGACAGGGAGGCACAGATACGCAGTATTTT. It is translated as CAWGQGGTDTQYF. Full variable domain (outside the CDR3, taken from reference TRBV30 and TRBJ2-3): SQTIHQWPATLVQPVGSPLSLECTVEGTSNPNLYWYRQAAGRGLQLLFYSVGIGQISSEVPQNLSASRPQDRQFILSSKKLLLSDSGFYLCAWGQGGTDTQYFGPGTRLTVL.

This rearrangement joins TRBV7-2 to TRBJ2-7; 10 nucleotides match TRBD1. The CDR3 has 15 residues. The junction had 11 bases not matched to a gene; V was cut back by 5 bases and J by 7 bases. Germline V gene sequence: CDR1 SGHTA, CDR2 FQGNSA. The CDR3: CASSPRTGGAGEQYF. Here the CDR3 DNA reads TGTGCCAGCAGCCCCAGGACAGGGGGGGCCGGAGAGCAGTACTTC.

CDR3 sequence: CASSTGLNEQYF. The CDR3 DNA is TGCGCCAGCAGTACAGGGCTCAACGAGCAGTACTTC. The chain has TRBV5-1 and TRBJ2-7; maybe TRBD1 (6 bases). This CDR3 is built from 12 residues. V lost 5 bases to trimming and J lost 5 bases, with 11 bases between them. Germline CDR1 SGHRS, CDR2 YFSETQ.

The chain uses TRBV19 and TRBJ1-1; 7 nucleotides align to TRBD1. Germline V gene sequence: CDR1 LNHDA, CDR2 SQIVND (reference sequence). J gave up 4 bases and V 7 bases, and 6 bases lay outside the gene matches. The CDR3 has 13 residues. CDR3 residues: CASTRGPITEAFF. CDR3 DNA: TGTGCCAGTACGAGGGGGCCGATCACTGAAGCTTTCTTT. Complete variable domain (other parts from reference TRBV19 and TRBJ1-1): DGGITQSPKYLFRKEGQNVTLSCEQNLNHDAMYWYRQDPGQGLRLIYYSQIVNDFQKGDIAEGYSVSREKKESFPLTVTSAQKNPTAFYLCASTRGPITEAFFGQGTRLTVV.